A single sample is the source of the 30 T cell receptor beta chains below, sequenced in a study of monozygotic twins with inflammatory bowel disease. TCRdb reprocessed the 5' RACE reads; each CDR3 protein has one entry and no DNA is given. The sample totals 300,000 to 400,000 distinct CDR3 sequences. The specimen sequenced was blood. These receptors came from a human donor with ulcerative colitis or Crohn's disease, or a healthy co-twin of an affected twin (not recorded which).

The rearrangement links TRBV6-5 to TRBJ1-2; checking the TCRdb D call of TRBD1 is not possible without DNA. CDR3 length: 17 amino acids. Germline loops: CDR1 MNHEY, CDR2 SVGAGI. The CDR3 loop reads CASSPPGGTGSSYGYTF.

The chain recombines TRBV5-6 with TRBJ2-3; TCRdb's D call, TRBD2, is unchecked because there is no DNA. Germline CDR1 SGHDT, CDR2 YYEEEE. This CDR3 has 16 residues. CDR3 sequence: CASSLLAGDGTDTQYF.

The rearrangement joins TRBV5-4 to TRBJ2-3; the TRBD2 assignment by TCRdb is unverifiable without DNA. CDR1 and CDR2 from the germline V gene are SGHNT and YYREEE (reference sequence). The CDR3 has 14 residues. The CDR3 reads CASSLSPEWDTQYF. Full variable domain (remainder filled in from reference TRBV5-4 and TRBJ2-3): ETGVTQSPTHLIKTRGQQVTLRCSSQSGHNTVSWYQQALGQGPQFIFQYYREEENGRGNFPPRFSGLQFPNYSSELNVNALELDDSALYLCASSLSPEWDTQYFGPGTRLTVL.

The CDR3 region is CASSLGTLEAFF. The chain couples TRBV11-2 to TRBJ1-1. The CDR3 has 12 residues. CDR1 is SGHAT, CDR2 FQNNGV, per germline.

The gene calls are TRBV2 and TRBJ2-4; absent DNA, TCRdb's TRBD2 call cannot be checked. The CDR3 sequence is 16 residues long. Germline values: CDR1 SNHLY, CDR2 FYNNEI. CDR3 loop: CASSGIAGVNKNIQYF.

The V call is TRBV12-3 or TRBV12-4, the J call TRBJ2-5; lacking DNA, the TRBD1 call made by TCRdb goes unchecked. This CDR3 has 13 amino acids. CDR3 sequence reads: CASSPVLSETQYF.

The gene calls are TRBV6-4 and TRBJ2-2; there is no DNA to check the TCRdb D call of TRBD1. Germline lookup yields CDR1 MRHNA and CDR2 SNTAGT. This CDR3 spans 13 amino acids. The CDR3 region is CASSAGDTGELFF.

The chain couples TRBV18 to TRBJ2-5; the D call from TCRdb, TRBD1, cannot be confirmed without DNA. The V gene's germline CDR1 is KGHSH and CDR2 LQKENI. This CDR3 contains 15 residues. CDR3: CASSPQAGGTETQYF.

The V gene is TRBV28, the J gene TRBJ1-5; TCRdb indicates TRBD1, and absent DNA this call remains unverified. The length of the CDR3 is 15 residues. Germline loops: CDR1 MDHEN, CDR2 SYDVKM. CDR3 amino acids: CASSLPGGSNQPQHF.

The chain is built from TRBV5-4 and TRBJ2-3; TCRdb gives TRBD1 as the D gene, but with no DNA this cannot be confirmed. Germline V gene data show CDR1 as SGHNT and CDR2 as YYREEE (reference sequence). This CDR3 is 15 amino acids long. The CDR3 loop reads CASSFGEGAADTQYF.

Here the CDR3 reads CASSFLGRDAGELFF. The rearrangement links TRBV7-9 to TRBJ2-2. The CDR3 has 15 residues. Germline lookup yields CDR1 SEHNR and CDR2 FQNEAQ (reference sequence).

The rearrangement links TRBV12-3 or TRBV12-4 to TRBJ2-1. The CDR3 totals 15 residues. The CDR3 protein is CASSNGYGSYNEQFF.

This chain connects TRBV6-2 or TRBV6-3 to TRBJ2-3; there is no DNA to check the TCRdb D call of TRBD1. The CDR3 contains 14 residues. Germline V gives CDR1 MNHEY, CDR2 SVGEGT. The CDR3 protein is CASSSDPPLDTQYF.

The gene calls are TRBV29-1 and TRBJ2-1; TCRdb gives TRBD2 as the D gene, but with no DNA this cannot be confirmed. The CDR3 has 16 amino acids. The germline V gene encodes CDR1 SQVTM and CDR2 ANQGSEA. This chain's CDR3 is CSVDGTSGFSYNEQFF.

The genes are TRBV7-9 and TRBJ2-6; TCRdb's D call, TRBD1, is unchecked because there is no DNA. Germline-derived CDR1 and CDR2 are SEHNR and FQNEAQ (reference sequence). This CDR3 region has 17 residues. The CDR3 region is CASSHFGGHSGANVLTF.

This chain connects TRBV15 to TRBJ1-4; TCRdb's D call of TRBD1 is untestable without DNA. Per the germline V gene, CDR1 is LNHNV and CDR2 is YYDKDF (reference sequence). The CDR3 contains 15 residues. CDR3 sequence: CATSSTDSNNEKLFF.

The V gene is TRBV20-1, the J gene TRBJ1-5. The CDR3 is 21 residues long. Germline V gene data show CDR1 as DFQATT and CDR2 as SNEGSKA (reference sequence). CDR3 sequence: CSAGQSVVIVDSPYSNQPQHF.

The chain combines TRBV20-1 with TRBJ2-7; TCRdb gives TRBD1 as the D gene, but with no DNA this cannot be confirmed. Germline loops: CDR1 DFQATT, CDR2 SNEGSKA (reference sequence). The CDR3 has 15 residues. The CDR3 loop is CSSRRGDRSIYEQYF.

This sequence joins TRBV18 and TRBJ1-4. Per the germline V gene, CDR1 is KGHSH and CDR2 is LQKENI. The CDR3 length is 17 residues. CDR3 sequence reads: CASSPIGQSATNEKLFF.

The chain carries TRBV5-1 and TRBJ1-1. Germline V CDR1 and CDR2: SGHRS, YFSETQ. CDR3 length: 13 amino acids. CDR3 sequence: CASSWGAVTEAFF.

The rearrangement uses TRBV5-4 and TRBJ1-4; absent DNA, TCRdb's TRBD1 call cannot be checked. The germline CDR1 and CDR2 sequences are SGHNT and YYREEE (reference sequence). This CDR3 spans 15 amino acids. CDR3: CASGTGGNGNEKLFF.

The V call is TRBV5-4, the J call TRBJ1-2; lacking DNA, the TRBD1 call made by TCRdb goes unchecked. Germline V gene lookup returns CDR1 SGHNT and CDR2 YYREEE (reference sequence). The CDR3 has 15 residues. The CDR3 here is CASSTRQGASGGYTF.

The chain employs TRBV28 and TRBJ2-1; TCRdb's assignment of TRBD1 cannot be checked, as there is no DNA. CDR3 length: 14 residues. The germline V gene encodes CDR1 MDHEN and CDR2 SYDVKM. The chain's CDR3 is CASKRAGDSNEQFF.

This sequence joins TRBV5-1 and TRBJ2-4; as DNA is missing, the TRBD1 call by TCRdb cannot be tested. Per germline, CDR1 SGHRS and CDR2 YFSETQ. The CDR3 spans 14 residues. The chain's CDR3 is CASSLRTGENIQYF.

The rearrangement joins TRBV20-1 to TRBJ2-3. The V gene's germline CDR1 is DFQATT and CDR2 SNEGSKA (reference sequence). The CDR3 has 13 residues. CDR3 sequence: CSVKRQSLDTQYF.

The chain couples TRBV5-1 to TRBJ1-5. The CDR3 consists of 14 residues. Per the germline V gene, CDR1 is SGHRS and CDR2 is YFSETQ. The CDR3 is CASSSQGGDQPQHF.

The rearrangement links TRBV20-1 to TRBJ2-1; the D call of TRBD2 rests on TCRdb alone, since no DNA is present to check it. CDR1 and CDR2 (germline): DFQATT, SNEGSKA (reference sequence). The CDR3 sequence is 14 residues long. CDR3 residues: CSATTSGEVHEQFF.

This sequence joins TRBV29-1 and TRBJ1-2; TCRdb gives TRBD1 as the D gene, but with no DNA this cannot be confirmed. Germline CDR1 reads SQVTM; CDR2 reads ANQGSEA. CDR3 length equals 15 residues. This CDR3 is CSVEVVRGQGNGYTF.

The V and J genes are TRBV30 and TRBJ2-2; the TCRdb D gene call, TRBD1, has no DNA to confirm it. The length of the CDR3 is 13 residues. Per the germline V gene, CDR1 is GTSNPN and CDR2 is SVGIG (reference sequence). The CDR3 reads CAWSDRGAGELFF.

CDR3: CASSQRDSQPQHF. The V and J genes are TRBV4-1 and TRBJ1-5. CDR1 is MGHRA and CDR2 is YSYEKL in the germline V gene. This CDR3 is built from 13 residues.